A selection of T cell receptor beta chains follows, all from one sample in a study of CD8+ T cells in alopecia areata. Libraries were prepared by immunoSEQ multiplex PCR; TCRdb keeps only in-frame clonotypes and omits some of them. The sample includes more than 200,000 clones, under 80% seen only once; the top ten take more than 0.95%. Sequencing used CD4+ T cells sorted from blood, obtained at week 0. These receptors were collected from a human donor with alopecia areata. CDR3s include the opening cysteine and the closing phenylalanine or tryptophan. Fields, in order: V gene, D gene, J gene, clone size, CDR3 DNA, CDR3 protein. D genes are given only for firm matches. A row's size may be missing; if present it is once, few, many or a size class.

v_call: TRBV7-2
d_call: -
j_call: TRBJ2-1
clone_size: few
cdr3_nt: TGTGCCAGCAGCTCCAGAGTAACTCTGGGGCAGTTCTTC
cdr3_aa: CASSSRVTLGQFF

v_call: TRBV9
d_call: -
j_call: TRBJ2-3
clone_size: -
cdr3_nt: TGTGCCAGCAGCGTAGAGGCGGGGGCAAGCACAGATACGCAGTATTTT
cdr3_aa: CASSVEAGASTDTQYF

v_call: TRBV29-1
d_call: -
j_call: TRBJ2-1
clone_size: -
cdr3_nt: TGCAGCGTTGCCCGGGCCGAGCAGTTCTTC
cdr3_aa: CSVARAEQFF

v_call: TRBV4-1
d_call: -
j_call: TRBJ1-1
clone_size: -
cdr3_nt: TGCGCCAGCACCCTCGTGGGGGGCGCCGCTGAAGCTTTCTTT
cdr3_aa: CASTLVGGAAEAFF

v_call: TRBV29-1
d_call: TRBD2
j_call: TRBJ2-3
clone_size: few
cdr3_nt: TGCAGCGTTGCCGGCGCGGGGGGCGGGGATACGCAGTATTTT
cdr3_aa: CSVAGAGGGDTQYF

v_call: TRBV9
d_call: TRBD1
j_call: TRBJ1-6
clone_size: few
cdr3_nt: TGTGCCAGCAGCGAGGAAGGGACAGGGGTATCACCCCTCCACTTT
cdr3_aa: CASSEEGTGVSPLHF

v_call: TRBV7-6
d_call: TRBD1
j_call: TRBJ1-1
clone_size: -
cdr3_nt: TGTGCCAGCAGCTTGCCGACAGGGGGTTCATTGCAAGCTTTCTTT
cdr3_aa: CASSLPTGGSLQAFF

v_call: TRBV13
d_call: -
j_call: TRBJ1-6
clone_size: -
cdr3_nt: TGTGCCAGCAGCGCCACATCCGATTCACCCCTCCACTTT
cdr3_aa: CASSATSDSPLHF

v_call: TRBV5-1
d_call: -
j_call: TRBJ1-4
clone_size: -
cdr3_nt: TGCGCCAGCAGCCCCGACCCCGGAGGGCGAAAACTGTTTTTT
cdr3_aa: CASSPDPGGRKLFF

v_call: TRBV30
d_call: -
j_call: TRBJ2-1
clone_size: -
cdr3_nt: TGTGCCTGGAGGCGCGGGCCCAACAATGAGCAGTTCTTC
cdr3_aa: CAWRRGPNNEQFF

v_call: TRBV27
d_call: TRBD1
j_call: TRBJ1-4
clone_size: -
cdr3_nt: TGTGCCAGCAAATCATCAGACAGGGGTAATGAAAAACTGTTTTTT
cdr3_aa: CASKSSDRGNEKLFF

v_call: TRBV7-3
d_call: TRBD1
j_call: TRBJ2-1
clone_size: -
cdr3_nt: TGTGCCAGCAGCGCTACAGGGGAAAGTGAGCAGTTCTTC
cdr3_aa: CASSATGESEQFF

v_call: TRBV6-6
d_call: TRBD2
j_call: TRBJ2-1
clone_size: -
cdr3_nt: TGTGCCAGCAGGCGGGGGGGCACCTACAATGAGCAGTTCTTC
cdr3_aa: CASRRGGTYNEQFF

v_call: TRBV2
d_call: -
j_call: TRBJ2-5
clone_size: -
cdr3_nt: TGTGCCAGCAGTGAACGGGAGACCCAGTACTTC
cdr3_aa: CASSERETQYF

v_call: TRBV29-1
d_call: TRBD1
j_call: TRBJ1-1
clone_size: -
cdr3_nt: TGCAGCGTTGAATTGAGACAGGGCAAGAACACTGAAGCTTTCTTT
cdr3_aa: CSVELRQGKNTEAFF

v_call: TRBV7-2
d_call: TRBD1
j_call: TRBJ2-5
clone_size: once
cdr3_nt: TGTGCCAGCAGCTCCCAACAGGGGTGGGAGACCCAGTACTTC
cdr3_aa: CASSSQQGWETQYF

v_call: TRBV14
d_call: -
j_call: TRBJ1-2
clone_size: -
cdr3_nt: TGTGCCAGCAGCCCGCGGATTCAGGGAATTGGCTACACCTTC
cdr3_aa: CASSPRIQGIGYTF